Detailed here is one T cell receptor (beta chain). One end of the junction is discordant with germline, which a read error may explain. Libraries were prepared by immunoSEQ multiplex PCR; TCRdb keeps only in-frame clonotypes and omits some of them. The sample includes about 3,000 clones, approximately 34% of them seen just once. The data originate from a study of graft-versus-host responses after intestinal transplantation. The CDR3 is made up of 15 amino acids. The germline CDR1 and CDR2 sequences are MGHRA and YSYEKL. General study findings and limits: Investigators detected GvH clones in recipient marrow, with some emerging earlier in ileum or blood.

Each mixed lymphocyte reaction held around 200,000 CFSE-labeled responders and around 200,000 irradiated violet-dye-labeled stimulators. The receptor was isolated from a human patient who was an organ donor for intestinal transplantation. Sequencing was performed on alloreactive CD4+ T cells from a mixed lymphocyte reaction culture, taken before transplantation. The sample's subset: CFSE-low proliferating T cells sorted from approximately six-day pre-transplant mixed lymphocyte reaction (GvH or HvG direction). The chain combines TRBV4-1 with TRBJ1-5; the D gene is possibly TRBD1 (6 bases). CDR3 sequence (DNA): TGTGCCAGCAGCCAGGGACATAATAGCAATCAGCCCCAGCATTTT. Translating it yields CASSQGHNSNQPQHF.